The sequence of this T cell receptor (beta chain) was determined in a study of technical replicates of blood from four donors. CDR1 SGHRS and CDR2 YFSETQ come from the germline V gene. Trimming removed 0 bases from V and 4 bases from J; junction bases left unmatched: 6. There are 17 residues in the CDR3. The method was immunoSEQ multiplex PCR; TCRdb's version includes in-frame clones alone and lacks a portion of them. The profile shows tens of thousands of clones, approximately 94% of them singletons. This clone was seen just once. The gene calls are TRBV5-1 and TRBJ2-1; 11 positions agree with TRBD2. Sample: T cells isolated from PBMCs. This receptor was identified in a human donor in good health. The CDR3 region has the DNA TGCGCCAGCAGCTTGGCAATCGGGACTAGCGGATACAATGAGCAGTTCTTC. The encoded protein is CASSLAIGTSGYNEQFF.